The sample holds a few counts of the clone carrying this T cell receptor (beta chain). Its matching antigen is unknown. Germline loops: CDR1 MNHGY, CDR2 SAAAGT. The length of the CDR3 is 14 residues. V lost 5 bases, J lost 2 bases, and 7 bases lay in between. The entry originates in a study of T cells in localized non-small cell lung cancer. Regarding the study as a whole: Sequencing was limited to one tumor region, leaving the possibility of heterogeneity open. Uninvolved adjacent lung showed the highest T cell clonality, exceeding tumor.

Assay used: immunoSEQ multiplex PCR; TCRdb lists only in-frame clones, some missing. The sample lists about 2,200 clones, under 30% occurring once. Each adjacent lung sample was taken at least 2 cm from the tumor margin and was free of atypia. The V gene is TRBV6-8, the J gene TRBJ1-6; D gene ambiguous. Source: normal lung tissue next to the tumor, taken before any cancer treatment. The source is a man between 35 and 75 years old with stage I lung adenocarcinoma. DNA for the CDR3: TGTGCCAGCAGTCCCGGGCCCTATAATTCACCCCTCCACTTT. Its translation: CASSPGPYNSPLHF.